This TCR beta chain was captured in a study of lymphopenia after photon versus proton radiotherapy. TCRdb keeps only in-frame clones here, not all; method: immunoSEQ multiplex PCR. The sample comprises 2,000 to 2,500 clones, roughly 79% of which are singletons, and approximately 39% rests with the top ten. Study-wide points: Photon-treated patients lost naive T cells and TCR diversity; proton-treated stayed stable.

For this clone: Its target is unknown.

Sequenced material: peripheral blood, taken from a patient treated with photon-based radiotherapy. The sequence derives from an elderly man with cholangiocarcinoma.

CDR3 sequence reads: CASSPSGGGSYGYTF. In DNA form, the CDR3 reads TGTGCCAGCAGCCCCAGCGGGGGAGGGAGTTATGGCTACACCTTC. The V call is TRBV11-2, the J call TRBJ1-2; the D gene is possibly TRBD1 (5 bases). Deletions cut 5 bases from V and 5 bases from J, with 18 bases between. Germline V lookup: CDR1 SGHAT, CDR2 FQNNGV. The CDR3 length is 15 residues.